This record covers a single T cell receptor (beta chain). The data are from a study of CD8 T cells in Susac syndrome. The RNA, 0.5 to 1 ug, was put through reverse transcription using random hexamers. Using its own MiXCR run on the immunoSEQ multiplex PCR reads, TCRdb lists one record per CDR3 protein. The sample lists about 76,000 distinct CDR3 sequences; 93% were seen once. V was clipped by 5 bases and J by 6 bases, with 14 bases between them. This CDR3 has 13 residues. The J gene is TRBJ2-7, the V gene TRBV12-3 or TRBV12-4, with D possibly TRBD2 on 5 matching bases. The clonotype originates from a human donor with Susac syndrome. Sequencing was performed on CD8+ T cells from PBMCs. The CDR3 loop reads CASSKSPAGEQYF. The CDR3, as DNA: TGTGCCAGCAGTAAATCTCCGGCGGGCGAGCAGTACTTC.